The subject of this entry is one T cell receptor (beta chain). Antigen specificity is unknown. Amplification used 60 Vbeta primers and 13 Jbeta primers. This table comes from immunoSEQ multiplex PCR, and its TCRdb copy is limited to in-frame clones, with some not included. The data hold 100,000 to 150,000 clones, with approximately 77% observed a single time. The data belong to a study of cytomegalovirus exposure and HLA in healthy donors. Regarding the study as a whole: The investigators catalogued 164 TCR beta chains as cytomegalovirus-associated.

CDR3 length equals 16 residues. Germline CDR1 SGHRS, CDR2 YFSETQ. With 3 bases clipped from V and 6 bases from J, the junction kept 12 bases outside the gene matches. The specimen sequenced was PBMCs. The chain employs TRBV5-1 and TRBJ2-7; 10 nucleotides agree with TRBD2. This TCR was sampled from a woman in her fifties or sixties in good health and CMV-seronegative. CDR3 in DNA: TGCGCCAGCAGCTCGACACCCGGGACTAGCGTTGCCGAGCAGTACTTC. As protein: CASSSTPGTSVAEQYF.